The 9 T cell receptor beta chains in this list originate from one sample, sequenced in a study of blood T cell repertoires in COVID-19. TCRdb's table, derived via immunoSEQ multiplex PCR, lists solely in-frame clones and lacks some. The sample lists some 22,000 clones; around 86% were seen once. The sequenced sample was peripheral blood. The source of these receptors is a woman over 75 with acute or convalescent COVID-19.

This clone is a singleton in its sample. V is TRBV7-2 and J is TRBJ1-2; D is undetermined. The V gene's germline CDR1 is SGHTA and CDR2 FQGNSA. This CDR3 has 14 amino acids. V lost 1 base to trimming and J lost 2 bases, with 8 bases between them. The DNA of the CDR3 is TGTGCCAGCAGCTTAGGAGTTTTAAACTATGGCTACACCTTC. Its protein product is CASSLGVLNYGYTF.

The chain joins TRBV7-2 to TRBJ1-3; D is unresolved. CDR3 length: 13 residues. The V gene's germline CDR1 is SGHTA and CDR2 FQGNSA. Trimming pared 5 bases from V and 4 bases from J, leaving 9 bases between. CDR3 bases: TGTGCCAGCAGCCCCGGAGGGGGAAACACCATATATTTT. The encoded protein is CASSPGGGNTIYF.

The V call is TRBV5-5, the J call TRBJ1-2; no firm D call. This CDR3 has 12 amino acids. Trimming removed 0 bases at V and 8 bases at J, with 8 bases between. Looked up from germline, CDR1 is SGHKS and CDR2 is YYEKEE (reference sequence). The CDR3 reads CASSLAARGYTF. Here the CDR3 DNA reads TGTGCCAGCAGCTTGGCCGCGAGGGGCTACACCTTC.

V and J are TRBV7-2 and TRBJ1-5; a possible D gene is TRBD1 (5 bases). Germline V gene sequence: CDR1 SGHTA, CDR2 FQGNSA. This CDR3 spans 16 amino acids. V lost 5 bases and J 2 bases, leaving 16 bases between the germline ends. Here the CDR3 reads CASSERGGTGNQPQHF. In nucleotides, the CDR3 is TGTGCCAGCAGCGAAAGGGGTGGAACAGGCAATCAGCCCCAGCATTTT.

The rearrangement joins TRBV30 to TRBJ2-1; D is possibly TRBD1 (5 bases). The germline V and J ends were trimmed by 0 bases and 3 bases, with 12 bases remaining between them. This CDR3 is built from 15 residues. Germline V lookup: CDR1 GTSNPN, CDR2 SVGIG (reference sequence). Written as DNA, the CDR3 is TGTGCCTGGAGTGTACAGGCTGGCCTCTACAATGAGCAGTTCTTC. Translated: CAWSVQAGLYNEQFF. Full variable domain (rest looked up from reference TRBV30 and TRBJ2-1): SQTIHQWPATLVQPVGSPLSLECTVEGTSNPNLYWYRQAAGRGLQLLFYSVGIGQISSEVPQNLSASRPQDRQFILSSKKLLLSDSGFYLCAWSVQAGLYNEQFFGPGTRLTVL.

The CDR3 bases are TGTGCCAGCAGCCAAGGTCGACTAGCGGGAGGGCATAATGAGCAGTTCTTC. This translates into CASSQGRLAGGHNEQFF. V is TRBV14 and J is TRBJ2-1; 14 nucleotides agree with TRBD2. The ends lost 1 base at V and 7 bases at J; junction bases unmatched: 6. CDR1 SGHDN and CDR2 FVKESK come from the germline V gene. The CDR3 covers 17 residues.

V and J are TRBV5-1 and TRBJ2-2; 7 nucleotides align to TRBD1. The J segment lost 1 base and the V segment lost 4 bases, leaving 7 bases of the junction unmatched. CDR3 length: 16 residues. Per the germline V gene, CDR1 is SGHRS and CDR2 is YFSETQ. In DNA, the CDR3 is TGCGCCAGCAGCGCTGACAGGGTGGAGAACACCGGGGAGCTGTTTTTT. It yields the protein CASSADRVENTGELFF.

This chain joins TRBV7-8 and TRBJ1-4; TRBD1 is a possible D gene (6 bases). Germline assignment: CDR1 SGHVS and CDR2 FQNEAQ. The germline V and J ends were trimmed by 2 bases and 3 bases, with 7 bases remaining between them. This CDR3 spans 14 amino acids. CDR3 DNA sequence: TGTGCCAGCAGCTTAACAGGGCCTAATGAAAAACTGTTTTTT. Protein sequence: CASSLTGPNEKLFF.

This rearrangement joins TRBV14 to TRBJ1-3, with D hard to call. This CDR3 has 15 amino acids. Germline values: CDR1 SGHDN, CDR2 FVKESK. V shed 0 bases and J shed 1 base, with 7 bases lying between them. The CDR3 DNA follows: TGTGCCAGCAGCCAAGATCAACTATCTGGAAACACCATATATTTT. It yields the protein CASSQDQLSGNTIYF.